This TCR beta chain was observed in a study of cytomegalovirus exposure and HLA in healthy donors. This clone has just one count. The antigen is not known. The assay was immunoSEQ multiplex PCR, and TCRdb's table has in-frame clones only and misses some. The repertoire holds roughly 140,000 clones, with about 87% as singletons. The donors were members of the validation cohort comprising over a hundred subjects, separate from the approximately 670-subject first cohort. Overall study results and limits: Clusters of TCRs from the first cohort tended to co-occur in the 110 or so validation repertoires (as a later analysis found). Accounts indicate the classifier identified cytomegalovirus status with strong specificity and sensitivity.

Germline V gene lookup returns CDR1 WNHNN and CDR2 SYGVQD (reference sequence). The CDR3 is 16 residues long. The V gene end was trimmed by 4 bases and the J gene end by 5 bases; junction bases not matched to a gene: 6. The source material was PBMCs. The sequence came from a man between 18 and 29 years old in good health and CMV-seropositive. The genes are TRBV10-1 and TRBJ2-1; 12 bases are shared with TRBD2. The CDR3 nucleotides read TGCGCCAGCAGTGCCCCTAGCGGGAGGGGAAACAATGAGCAGTTCTTC. It encodes CASSAPSGRGNNEQFF.